Below are 8 T cell receptor beta chains sequenced from a single sample in a study of beta chain features in type 1 diabetes. As every portion of the isolated RNA was reverse transcribed, the sequencing read expressed TCRB transcripts. Libraries were prepared by immunoSEQ multiplex PCR; TCRdb keeps only in-frame clonotypes and omits some of them. The data hold roughly 240,000 clones, with 11% to 15% observed a single time. Sequencing was carried out using naive CD4+ T cells from blood. These receptor sequences come from a woman aged 40 to 50 in good health.

This sequence joins TRBV6-5 and TRBJ1-1; perhaps TRBD1 as D (5 bases). Germline CDR1 is MNHEY and CDR2 is SVGAGI. Trimming took off 2 bases at V and 4 bases at J, with 14 bases between the two ends. This CDR3 contains 15 residues. Written as DNA, the CDR3 is TGTGCCAGCAGTTACGGTCAGGGCTTAGGCACTGAAGCTTTCTTT. Protein product: CASSYGQGLGTEAFF.

The J gene is TRBJ2-7, the V gene TRBV18, with 14 positions matching TRBD2. This CDR3 contains 17 residues. After removal of 6 bases from V and 6 bases from J, the junction contained 13 bases not matched to a gene. Germline V CDR1 and CDR2: KGHSH, LQKENI. This chain's CDR3 is CASSGLAGGTNSGEQYF. The CDR3 region has the DNA TGTGCCAGCTCCGGACTAGCGGGGGGAACGAACTCTGGCGAGCAGTACTTC.

The chain uses TRBV29-1 and TRBJ1-1; TRBD1 is a possible D gene (5 bases). The CDR3 runs 13 residues. Germline loops: CDR1 SQVTM, CDR2 ANQGSEA. Trimming cost V 4 bases and J 5 bases, with 14 bases left between them. This CDR3 is CSVASGLGTEAFF. The CDR3 DNA reads TGCAGCGTTGCCTCAGGGTTGGGAACTGAAGCTTTCTTT. Filled out from reference TRBV29-1 and TRBJ1-1, the complete variable domain reads SAVISQKPSRDICQRGTSLTIQCQVDSQVTMMFWYRQQPGQSLTLIATANQGSEATYESGFVIDKFPISRPNLTFSTLTVSNMSPEDSSIYLCSVASGLGTEAFFGQGTRLTVV.

To note about this clone: Distinct nucleotide sequences in the sample also encode this CDR3. The rearrangement joins TRBV6-1 to TRBJ1-2, with D possibly matching TRBD1 (5 bases). CDR3 size: 15 residues. Deletions cut 2 bases from V and 2 bases from J, with 12 bases between. The germline V gene has CDR1 MNHNS and CDR2 SASEGT. CDR3 nucleotide sequence: TGTGCCAGCAGTGAACAGGGCACTCCGAACTATGGCTACACCTTC. Translated: CASSEQGTPNYGYTF.

This clone was seen a handful of times. The genes are TRBV6-6 and TRBJ2-1; no clear D. Germline CDR1 MNHNY, CDR2 SVGAGI (reference sequence). The V and J ends lost 1 base and 5 bases respectively, with 12 bases between them. This CDR3 is 15 amino acids long. CDR3 in DNA: TGTGCCAGCAGTTACTTCCCTGCCGGTCACAATGAGCAGTTCTTC. This codes for CASSYFPAGHNEQFF.

V gene TRBV5-4 combines with J gene TRBJ2-4; 9 bases fit TRBD1. The CDR3 runs 16 residues. CDR1 is SGHNT, CDR2 YYREEE, per germline (reference sequence). The ends lost 0 bases at V and 6 bases at J; junction bases unmatched: 7. The CDR3 DNA reads TGTGCCAGCAGCTTGGGCCGGACAGGGGTGACAAACATTCAGTACTTC. Translation gives CASSLGRTGVTNIQYF.

This clone showed up many times. The CDR3 coding sequence is TGCGCCAGCAGTCCCCACAGGGATAAAAAACTGTTTTTT. As protein: CASSPHRDKKLFF. The chain carries TRBV23-1 and TRBJ1-4, with D possibly matching TRBD1 (6 bases). TRBV23-1 qualifies as an ORF whose function is uncertain. This CDR3 has 13 amino acids. Trimming left V 4 bases short and J 9 bases short, with 12 bases between.

V is TRBV11-2 and J is TRBJ2-3, with 13 bases lining up with TRBD2. The CDR3 sequence is 15 residues long. Germline V lookup: CDR1 SGHAT, CDR2 FQNNGV. The junction had 9 bases not matched to a gene; V was cut back by 4 bases and J by 11 bases. Here the CDR3 DNA reads TGTGCCAGCAGCTCACTAGCGGGGGGGCCAGGGGTGCAGTATTTT. Translating gives CASSSLAGGPGVQYF.